The 20 T cell receptor beta chains presented below share a single source sample, sequenced in a study of CD8+ T cells in alopecia areata. It was cDNA, reverse transcribed from extracted RNA, that served as the sequencing template. Here immunoSEQ multiplex PCR was the method, and the copy in TCRdb shows in-frame clones only, minus some. The sample has roughly 210,000 clones; roughly 40% are singletons. Sample treatment: oral pan-JAK inhibitor, 5-10 mg twice daily. The sequencing here drew on CD4+ T cells sorted from blood, taken at approximately week 37, from a patient treated with tofacitinib. The origin of the receptors is a human donor with alopecia areata.

This chain joins TRBV15 and TRBJ2-3; D gene unclear. Germline assignment: CDR1 LNHNV and CDR2 YYDKDF (reference sequence). The V end was cut by 1 base, the J end by 1 base, with 9 bases between. The CDR3 extends over 15 amino acids. The CDR3 nucleotides read TGTGCCACCAGCAGAGGAATGGTGGGCACAGATACGCAGTATTTT. Its protein is CATSRGMVGTDTQYF.

This sequence joins TRBV5-4 and TRBJ2-7, with D perhaps matching TRBD1 or TRBD2 (5 bases each). There are 15 residues in the CDR3. Germline loops: CDR1 SGHNT, CDR2 YYREEE (reference sequence). V was clipped by 0 bases and J by 3 bases, with 13 bases between them. CDR3 sequence: CASSLEPGRNYEQYF. The CDR3 nucleotides read TGTGCCAGCAGCTTGGAACCGGGACGTAACTACGAGCAGTACTTC.

This chain links TRBV19 with TRBJ1-2, with D hard to call. The germline V gene has CDR1 LNHDA and CDR2 SQIVND (reference sequence). With 6 bases removed from V and 3 bases from J, the gap between germline ends came to 14 bases. This CDR3 is built from 14 residues. CDR3 nucleotides: TGTGCCAGTAGGATGGTAGGAACAGACTATGGCTACACCTTC. Amino acids: CASRMVGTDYGYTF.

This clone was seen a handful of times. The V call is TRBV5-4, the J call TRBJ1-4; 7 bases are shared with TRBD1. Trimming at V came to 0 bases and at J to 8 bases, leaving 4 bases not matched to a gene. This CDR3 comprises 14 residues. Germline CDR1 reads SGHNT; CDR2 reads YYREEE (reference sequence). The CDR3 DNA reads TGTGCCAGCAGCTTGGGACAGGGTGACGAAAAACTGTTTTTT. This gives the protein CASSLGQGDEKLFF.

V is TRBV25-1 and J is TRBJ2-6; D uncertain. CDR3 size: 10 residues. CDR1 and CDR2 from the germline V gene are MGHDK and SYGVNS. Trimming stripped 11 bases from V and 4 bases from J, with 3 bases between. In DNA, the CDR3 is TGTGCCGCGGGGGCCAACGTCCTGACTTTC. Its translation: CAAGANVLTF.

This clone was observed once. The chain joins TRBV7-2 to TRBJ2-1; TRBD2 matches 11 bases. The CDR3 totals 14 residues. Germline CDR1 is SGHTA and CDR2 is FQGNSA. V lost 6 bases, J lost 4 bases, and 2 bases stayed unmatched. The CDR3 loop reads CASRGTSGYNEQFF. CDR3 coding DNA: TGTGCCAGCAGGGGGACTAGCGGTTACAATGAGCAGTTCTTC.

This clone turned up a few times. The chain joins TRBV6-6 to TRBJ1-1; possibly TRBD1 for D (5 bases). The CDR3 consists of 12 residues. V was cut by 4 bases and J by 3 bases, with 6 bases left in between. The germline CDR1 and CDR2 sequences are MNHNY and SVGAGI (reference sequence). CDR3 protein: CASSLGDTEAFF. The CDR3 DNA is TGTGCCAGCAGTTTGGGGGACACTGAAGCTTTCTTT.

The chain employs TRBV30 and TRBJ2-6, with D hard to call. Germline CDR1 and CDR2: GTSNPN and SVGIG (reference sequence). This CDR3 region has 17 residues. Trimming pared 1 base from V and 0 bases from J, leaving 13 bases between. CDR3 sequence reads: CAWSEQKNPSGANVLTF. CDR3 DNA sequence: TGTGCCTGGAGTGAGCAGAAGAACCCCTCTGGGGCCAACGTCCTGACTTTC.

This chain joins TRBV6-1 and TRBJ1-2; D possibly corresponds to TRBD1 (5 bases). Trimming stripped 3 bases from V and 6 bases from J, with 11 bases between. This CDR3 has 13 residues. In germline, CDR1 is MNHNS, CDR2 SASEGT. The CDR3, as DNA: TGTGCCAGCAGTGAGCGACGGGGGAATGGCTACACCTTC. Its protein product is CASSERRGNGYTF.

This chain connects TRBV5-1 to TRBJ2-3, with 11 nucleotides matching TRBD2. Germline assignment: CDR1 SGHRS and CDR2 YFSETQ. The V gene end was trimmed by 2 bases and the J gene end by 0 bases; junction bases not matched to a gene: 5. The CDR3 runs to 17 residues. The CDR3 DNA reads TGCGCCAGCAGCTTCCAGACTAGCGGGACTAGCACAGATACGCAGTATTTT. The encoded protein is CASSFQTSGTSTDTQYF.

This clone was detected a few times. The rearrangement links TRBV15 to TRBJ1-4, with 7 bases matching TRBD1. The CDR3 spans 14 residues. With V trimmed by 4 bases and J by 3 bases, 2 bases remained unmatched. Germline V lookup: CDR1 LNHNV, CDR2 YYDKDF (reference sequence). CDR3 in amino acids: CATSKGGPNEKLFF. CDR3 DNA: TGTGCCACCAGCAAAGGGGGCCCTAATGAAAAACTGTTTTTT. Together with reference TRBV15 and TRBJ1-4, the CDR3 gives the full variable domain: DAMVIQNPRYQVTQFGKPVTLSCSQTLNHNVMYWYQQKSSQAPKLLFHYYDKDFNNEADTPDNFQSRRPNTSFCFLDIRSPGLGDTAMYLCATSKGGPNEKLFFGSGTQLSVL.

This clone was picked up many times. V and J are TRBV7-2 and TRBJ2-1; 7 bases map to TRBD2. Germline trimming cut 8 bases from V and 7 bases from J; bases unmatched to any gene: 14. The germline V gene has CDR1 SGHTA and CDR2 FQGNSA. This CDR3 is 15 amino acids long. CDR3 sequence reads: CASGVAGRRENEQFF. Written as DNA, the CDR3 is TGTGCCAGCGGGGTAGCGGGTAGGCGAGAAAATGAGCAGTTCTTC.

The CDR3 DNA is TGTGCCAGCAGTAGTCCCCGCGGGGGCAAAAACATTCAGTACTTC. Protein: CASSSPRGGKNIQYF. J is TRBJ2-4 and V is TRBV27, with 7 bases that match TRBD2. Trimming removed 5 bases from V and 3 bases from J; junction bases left unmatched: 7. Germline CDR1 is MNHEY and CDR2 is SMNVEV (reference sequence). The CDR3 is 15 amino acids.

The V call is TRBV29-1, the J call TRBJ2-2; 8 bases fit TRBD1. The CDR3 is 14 amino acids. V lost 4 bases, J lost 6 bases, and 7 bases stayed unmatched. The germline V gene has CDR1 SQVTM and CDR2 ANQGSEA. The chain's CDR3 is CSVVGQGRPGELFF. The CDR3 DNA follows: TGCAGCGTTGTCGGACAGGGTCGTCCCGGGGAGCTGTTTTTT.

The sample holds one count of this clone. The CDR3 region has the DNA TGTGCCAGCAGTTTACTCCAGGGGCAGACTGAAGCTTTCTTT. The encoded protein is CASSLLQGQTEAFF. This chain joins TRBV28 and TRBJ1-1, with D possibly being TRBD1 (6 bases). The V gene lost 2 bases and the J gene lost 5 bases, with 12 bases spanning the gap. In germline, CDR1 is MDHEN, CDR2 SYDVKM. The CDR3 has 14 residues.

This clone showed up just once. The rearrangement links TRBV7-8 to TRBJ2-1, with 9 bases fitting TRBD2. V was pared by 7 bases and J by 3 bases, with 7 bases of the junction left unmatched. Germline CDR1 SGHVS, CDR2 FQNEAQ. The CDR3 length is 15 residues. The CDR3, as DNA: TGTGCCAGCAAAGTTTCGACTAGCGGCTACAATGAGCAGTTCTTC. As protein: CASKVSTSGYNEQFF.

The chain carries TRBV30 and TRBJ2-1; a possible D gene is TRBD2 (6 bases). V gave up 4 bases and J gave up 2 bases, with 12 bases separating them. The CDR3 is 14 amino acids. Germline CDR1 is GTSNPN and CDR2 is SVGIG (reference sequence). CDR3 nucleotides: TGTGCCTGGAATCCCGGGGGACCCTACAATGAGCAGTTCTTC. Protein: CAWNPGGPYNEQFF.

CDR3 nucleotides: TGTGCCAGCAGTCCCCTGGTTTCTGGGGCCAACGTCCTGACTTTC. Residues: CASSPLVSGANVLTF. The V gene is TRBV27, the J gene TRBJ2-6; D remains ambiguous. The CDR3 covers 15 residues. Germline CDR1 MNHEY, CDR2 SMNVEV (reference sequence). V lost 5 bases and J lost 1, with 9 bases in between.

The CDR3 is CASSPLAGDGTQYF. The CDR3 bases are TGTGCCAGCAGCCCCCTAGCGGGAGATGGGACCCAGTACTTC. J is TRBJ2-5 and V is TRBV14; TRBD2 matches 10 bases. The junction had 6 bases not matched to a gene; V was cut back by 4 bases and J by 7 bases. CDR3 size: 14 residues. CDR1 and CDR2 (germline): SGHDN, FVKESK.

The chain employs TRBV30 and TRBJ1-5, with D unclear. Germline CDR1 is GTSNPN and CDR2 is SVGIG (reference sequence). Trimming pared 3 bases from V and 11 bases from J, leaving 20 bases between. The CDR3 sequence is 14 residues long. DNA of the CDR3: TGTGCCTGGAGCCCCGGGCCGAGCCTCGGGGCCCAGCATTTT. Its translation: CAWSPGPSLGAQHF.